Listed below are T cell receptor beta chains from one sample, sequenced in a study of breast tumors, draining lymph nodes, adjacent tissues. One entry per CDR3 protein results from TCRdb running MiXCR on the multiplex PCR reads. The sample has about 230,000 distinct CDR3 sequences, approximately 31% seen once. Specimen: axillary lymph node tissue. The source is a female donor with breast cancer. Some clones in this sample may be carry-over from other donors' samples. Both conserved end residues are part of each CDR3. The D gene is left open where the match is weak. Size is stated for part of the rows, as once, few or many counts, or as a class when the clone is expanded.

many,TRBV7-9,TRBJ2-2,TRBD2,TGTGCCAGCAGTTCTTTAGCGGGTGATTTCCCCGGGGAGCTGTTTTTT,CASSSLAGDFPGELFF
many,TRBV6-1,TRBJ2-5,TRBD1,TGTGCCAGCACACTCACGACAGGGGGGTGGGAGACCCAGTACTTC,CASTLTTGGWETQYF
many,TRBV29-1,TRBJ1-2,-,TGCAGCGTTCTGGACAGCACCTATGGCTACACCTTC,CSVLDSTYGYTF
-,TRBV28,TRBJ2-4,TRBD1,TGTGCCAGCAGGCACCGGGACAGAGTAAAAAACATTCAGTACTTC,CASRHRDRVKNIQYF
-,TRBV7-2,TRBJ2-2,-,TGTGCCAGCAGAGACGGGACAGGGGAGCTGTTTTTT,CASRDGTGELFF
few,TRBV4-3,TRBJ2-4,-,TGCGCCAGCAGCCCGGCCGAGGGCCTAAACATTCAGTACTTC,CASSPAEGLNIQYF
many,TRBV7-9,TRBJ2-3,-,TGTGCCAGCAGCTGGTCCGGCACAGATACGCAGTATTTT,CASSWSGTDTQYF
-,TRBV12-3/TRBV12-4,TRBJ1-6,-,TGTGCCAGCAGGCGCGACGCCAATTCACCCCTCCACTTT,CASRRDANSPLHF
many,TRBV7-6,TRBJ2-6,-,TGTGCCAGCAGCCGTACCTCTGGGGCCAACGTCCTGACTTTC,CASSRTSGANVLTF
-,TRBV24-1,TRBJ1-4,-,TGTGCCACCAGTGAACGGGGGGAAAGACTGTTTTTT,CATSERGERLFF
many,TRBV30,TRBJ1-2,-,TGTGCCTGGAGTCTGAGTTGGGGGACTAACTATGGCTACACCTTC,CAWSLSWGTNYGYTF
-,TRBV5-1,TRBJ2-7,-,TGCGCCAGCAGCTTGAGGGGTCAGACCTACGAGCAGTACTTC,CASSLRGQTYEQYF
many,TRBV6-5,TRBJ2-1,TRBD2,TGTGCCAGCAGTTACTCGATAATAGCGGGACGCAATGAGCAGTTCTTC,CASSYSIIAGRNEQFF
-,TRBV20-1,TRBJ2-2,TRBD2,TGCAGTACTAGATCCCGGACTAGCGGGATATCAGGGGAGCTGTTTTTT,CSTRSRTSGISGELFF
many,TRBV5-4,TRBJ1-6,TRBD1,TGTGCCAGCAGCTCCCGGCAGGGGGCTCGGAATTCACCCCTCCACTTT,CASSSRQGARNSPLHF
-,TRBV4-1,TRBJ2-7,TRBD2,TGCGCCAGCAGCCAGCTAGCGGGAGGTGGCGAGCAGTACTTC,CASSQLAGGGEQYF
-,TRBV20-1,TRBJ2-1,TRBD2,TGCAGTGCTAGGAGCGGGAGGTCATTTGGGTACAATGAGCAGTTCTTC,CSARSGRSFGYNEQFF
many,TRBV19,TRBJ1-4,-,TGTGCCAGTACCCCTCGAGGGGGAGAAAAACTGTTTTTT,CASTPRGGEKLFF
many,TRBV19,TRBJ2-7,-,TGTGCCAGTAGTATCTCAATACGGGACGCCTACGAGCAGTACTTC,CASSISIRDAYEQYF
many,TRBV2,TRBJ1-4,-,TGTGCCAGCGGGACGAGGCAAAAACTGTTTTTT,CASGTRQKLFF
-,TRBV30,TRBJ1-4,-,TGTGCCTACCGACAGGAGTCGGAGGAAAAACTGTTTTTT,CAYRQESEEKLFF
many,TRBV20-1,TRBJ2-7,TRBD2,TGCAGTGCTAGGAGGGGAGGGTTCCACGAGCAGTACTTC,CSARRGGFHEQYF
many,TRBV5-1,TRBJ2-1,TRBD2,TGCGCCAGCAGAGCGACTAGCGGGAATGAGCAGTTCTTC,CASRATSGNEQFF
-,TRBV28,TRBJ2-3,-,TGTGCCAGCAGCCCCCCGAGGATAGATACGCAGTATTTT,CASSPPRIDTQYF
many,TRBV6-2/TRBV6-3,TRBJ2-3,TRBD2,TGTGCCAGCAGTTACAGACTAGCGGTTTCCACAGATACGCAGTATTTT,CASSYRLAVSTDTQYF
many,TRBV28,TRBJ2-7,TRBD1,TGTGCCACAAGACAGGGGGACTACGAGCAGTACTTC,CATRQGDYEQYF
many,TRBV6-2/TRBV6-3,TRBJ2-7,-,TGTGCCAGCAGTTGGAGAGGGCAAGAGCAGTACTTC,CASSWRGQEQYF
many,TRBV13,TRBJ1-1,-,TGTGCCAGCAGCTTGCGGGCTACGAACACTGAAGCTTTCTTT,CASSLRATNTEAFF
many,TRBV20-1,TRBJ1-5,-,TGCAGTGCTAGAGATCGGACAGTCCAGCCCCAGCATTTT,CSARDRTVQPQHF
-,TRBV5-1,TRBJ2-5,-,TGCGCCAGCAGCTTGGTGGGAGCAGCGGACACCCAGTACTTC,CASSLVGAADTQYF
many,TRBV19,TRBJ2-7,-,TGTGCCAGTAGTCGCCCCGGCCAAGAGGTATACGAGCAGTACTTC,CASSRPGQEVYEQYF
many,TRBV11-2,TRBJ2-7,-,TGTGCCAGCAGCTTAGAATTAGGTGAGATCCTCTACGAGCAGTACTTC,CASSLELGEILYEQYF
many,TRBV12-3/TRBV12-4,TRBJ2-7,-,TGTGCCAGCAGTTTGGGGCGCGGCGAGCAGTACTTC,CASSLGRGEQYF
once,TRBV20-1,TRBJ1-4,-,TGCAGTGCAAACGGGAAGCAGAATGAAAAACTGTTTTTT,CSANGKQNEKLFF
many,TRBV7-9,TRBJ2-5,-,TGTGCCAGCAGCCTCGACAGGACAGAGACCCAGTACTTC,CASSLDRTETQYF
many,TRBV12-3/TRBV12-4,TRBJ2-5,-,TGTGCCAGCAGCCCCCAGGTCCAAGAGACCCAGTACTTC,CASSPQVQETQYF
many,TRBV6-2/TRBV6-3,TRBJ1-4,-,TGTGCCAGCAGGGACTGGACCAATGAAAAACTGTTTTTT,CASRDWTNEKLFF
many,TRBV4-1,TRBJ1-4,TRBD1,TGCGCCAGCAGCCAGCACGGGACAGGGAAGGAAAAACTGTTTTTT,CASSQHGTGKEKLFF
many,TRBV4-2,TRBJ2-7,-,TGTGCCAGCAGCCCAATTGGGGAGTATTCGAGCGAGCAGTACTTC,CASSPIGEYSSEQYF
-,TRBV5-1,TRBJ2-5,-,TGCGCCAGCTACCTAGGGGATGTTAACAGCTACAAGTACTTC,CASYLGDVNSYKYF
many,TRBV6-2/TRBV6-3,TRBJ1-2,-,TGTGCCAGCAGTTCTCGAGGGGGGACGGATGGCTACACCTTC,CASSSRGGTDGYTF
many,TRBV20-1,TRBJ2-7,TRBD2,TGCAGTGCTTCCCTAGCGGGAGTCTCTGACGAGCAGTACTTC,CSASLAGVSDEQYF
-,TRBV11-2,TRBJ1-1,-,TGTGCCAGCAGCCGCCCCAGTGGCACTGAAGCTTTCTTT,CASSRPSGTEAFF
many,TRBV30,TRBJ2-5,TRBD2,TGTGCCTCGCTCCCACGGACTAGCGGGAGGGCCTATGAGACCCAGTACTTC,CASLPRTSGRAYETQYF
few,TRBV5-1,TRBJ1-1,-,TGCGCCAGCAGCGGAGGACGGGCTTTCTTT,CASSGGRAFF
many,TRBV6-1,TRBJ1-6,-,TGTGCCAGCATTGAGGGTTCCTATAATTCACCCCTCCACTTT,CASIEGSYNSPLHF
many,TRBV30,TRBJ2-7,-,TGTGCCTGCTCCCCAGGTTCCGAGCAGTACTTC,CACSPGSEQYF
many,TRBV9,TRBJ1-6,TRBD1,TGTGCCAGCAGCGCCGGTTCAGGGGGGAATTCACCCCTCCACTTT,CASSAGSGGNSPLHF
few,TRBV6-5,TRBJ1-1,TRBD1,TGTGCCAGCAGTTACTCGGGACAGCCAAACACTGAAGCTTTCTTT,CASSYSGQPNTEAFF
-,TRBV7-3,TRBJ2-1,TRBD2,TGTGCCAGCTCACCAGGTCTAGCGGGAGGTATTGAGCAGCTCTTC,CASSPGLAGGIEQLF
many,TRBV6-6,TRBJ1-4,-,TGTGCCAGCAGTCACTCGCCCGATGCAACTAATGAAAAACTGTTTTTT,CASSHSPDATNEKLFF
many,TRBV5-1,TRBJ2-7,TRBD2,TGCGCCAGCAGCTTGGTGACTAGCAACGAGCAGTACTTC,CASSLVTSNEQYF
-,TRBV30,TRBJ2-6,-,TGTGCCGGGGAAACAGGGGCCAACGTCCTGACTTTC,CAGETGANVLTF
many,TRBV29-1,TRBJ1-3,-,TGCAGCGTTGATGACAACTCTGGAAACACCATATATTTT,CSVDDNSGNTIYF
many,TRBV6-4,TRBJ2-1,-,TGTGCCAGCAGTCCACAGTACTCCTACAATGAGCAGTTCTTC,CASSPQYSYNEQFF
many,TRBV2,TRBJ1-5,TRBD1,TGTGCCAGCAGTTTACAGGGGTTCAGCAATCAGCCCCAGCATTTT,CASSLQGFSNQPQHF
many,TRBV24-1,TRBJ2-2,TRBD1,TGTGCCACCAGTGATTTGGGGACAGGGGGAGTCTCCGGGGAGCTGTTTTTT,CATSDLGTGGVSGELFF
-,TRBV7-2,TRBJ1-1,-,TGTGCCAGCAGCTTAGAGGCCAGGGTGGACGCTTTCTTT,CASSLEARVDAFF